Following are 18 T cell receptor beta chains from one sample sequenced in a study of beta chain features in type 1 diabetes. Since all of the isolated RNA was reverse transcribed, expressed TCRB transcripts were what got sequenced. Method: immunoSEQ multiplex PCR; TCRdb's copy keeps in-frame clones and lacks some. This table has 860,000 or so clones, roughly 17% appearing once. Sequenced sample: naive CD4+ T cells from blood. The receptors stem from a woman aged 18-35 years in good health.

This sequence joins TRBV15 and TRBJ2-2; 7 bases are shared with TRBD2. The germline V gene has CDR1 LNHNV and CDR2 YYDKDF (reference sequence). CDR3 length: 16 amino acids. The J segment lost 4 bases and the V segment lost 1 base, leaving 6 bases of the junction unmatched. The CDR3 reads CATSRGLRETTGELFF. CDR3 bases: TGTGCCACCAGCAGAGGTTTGCGGGAGACCACCGGGGAGCTGTTTTTT.

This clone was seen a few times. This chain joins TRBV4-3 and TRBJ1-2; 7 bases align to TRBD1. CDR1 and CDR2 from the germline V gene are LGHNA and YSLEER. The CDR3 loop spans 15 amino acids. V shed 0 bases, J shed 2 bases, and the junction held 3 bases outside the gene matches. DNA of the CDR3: TGCGCCAGCAGCCAAGATACAGGGGACAACTATGGCTACACCTTC. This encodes CASSQDTGDNYGYTF.

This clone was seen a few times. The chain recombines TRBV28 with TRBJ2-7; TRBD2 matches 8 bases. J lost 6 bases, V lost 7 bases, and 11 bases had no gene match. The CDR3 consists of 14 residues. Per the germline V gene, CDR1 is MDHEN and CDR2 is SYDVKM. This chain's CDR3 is CASILLAAPSEQYF. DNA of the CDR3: TGTGCCAGCATTCTACTAGCGGCTCCCAGCGAGCAGTACTTC.

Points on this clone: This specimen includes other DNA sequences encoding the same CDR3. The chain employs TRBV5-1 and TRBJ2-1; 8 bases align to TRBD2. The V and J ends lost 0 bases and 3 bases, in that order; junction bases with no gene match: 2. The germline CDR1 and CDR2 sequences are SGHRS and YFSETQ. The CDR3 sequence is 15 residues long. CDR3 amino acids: CASSLVAGGYNEQFF. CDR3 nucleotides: TGCGCCAGCAGCTTGGTGGCGGGAGGCTACAATGAGCAGTTCTTC.

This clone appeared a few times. The CDR3 coding sequence is TGTGCCAGCAGTTACTCGGGGACTAGGACCTACGAGCAGTACTTC. This codes for CASSYSGTRTYEQYF. The chain uses TRBV6-5 and TRBJ2-7, with TRBD2 matching 8 bases. This CDR3 contains 15 residues. Germline-derived CDR1 and CDR2 are MNHEY and SVGAGI. V dropped 0 bases and J dropped 2; count of bases not matched to a gene: 3.

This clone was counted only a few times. CDR3 residues: CASSVEGLAGGPYEQYF. For the CDR3, the DNA is TGTGCCAGCAGCGTAGAGGGACTAGCGGGAGGGCCCTACGAGCAGTACTTC. The V and J genes are TRBV9 and TRBJ2-7, with 16 bases fitting TRBD2. The CDR3 is 17 residues long. In germline, CDR1 is SGDLS, CDR2 YYNGEE. V lost 0 bases to trimming and J lost 2 bases; unmatched junction nucleotides: 2. Combining the CDR3 with reference TRBV9 and TRBJ2-7 gives the whole variable domain DSGVTQTPKHLITATGQRVTLRCSPRSGDLSVYWYQQSLDQGLQFLIQYYNGEERAKGNILERFSAQQFPDLHSELNLSSLELGDSALYFCASSVEGLAGGPYEQYFGPGTRLTVT.

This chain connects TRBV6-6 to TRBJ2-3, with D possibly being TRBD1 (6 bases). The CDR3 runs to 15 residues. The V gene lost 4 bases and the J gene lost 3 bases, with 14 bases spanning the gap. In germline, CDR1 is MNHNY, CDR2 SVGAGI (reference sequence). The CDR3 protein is CASSSRWDTTDTQYF. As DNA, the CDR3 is TGTGCCAGCAGTTCCCGTTGGGACACGACAGATACGCAGTATTTT.

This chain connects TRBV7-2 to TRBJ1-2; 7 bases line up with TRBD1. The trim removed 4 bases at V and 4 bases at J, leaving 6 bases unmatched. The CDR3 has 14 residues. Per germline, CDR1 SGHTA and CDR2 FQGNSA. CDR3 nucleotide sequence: TGTGCCAGCAGCTGGGCCGACAGGGCCTATGGCTACACCTTC. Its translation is CASSWADRAYGYTF.

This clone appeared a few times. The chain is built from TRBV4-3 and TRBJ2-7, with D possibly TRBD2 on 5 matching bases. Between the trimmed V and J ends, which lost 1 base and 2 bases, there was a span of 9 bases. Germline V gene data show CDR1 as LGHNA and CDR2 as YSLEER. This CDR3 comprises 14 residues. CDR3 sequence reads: CASSQGASTYEQYF. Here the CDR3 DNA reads TGCGCCAGCAGCCAAGGGGCTAGCACCTACGAGCAGTACTTC.

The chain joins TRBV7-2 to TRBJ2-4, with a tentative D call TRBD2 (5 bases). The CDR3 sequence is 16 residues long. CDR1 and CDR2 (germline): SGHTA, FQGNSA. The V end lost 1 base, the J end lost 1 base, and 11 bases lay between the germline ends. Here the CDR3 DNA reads TGTGCCAGCAGCTTAGACGGAGGTGGGGCCAAAAACATTCAGTACTTC. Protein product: CASSLDGGGAKNIQYF.

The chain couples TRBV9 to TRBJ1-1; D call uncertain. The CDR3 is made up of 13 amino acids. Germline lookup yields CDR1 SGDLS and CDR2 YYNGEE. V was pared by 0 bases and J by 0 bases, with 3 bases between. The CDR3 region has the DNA TGTGCCAGCAGCGTAGACCTGAACACTGAAGCTTTCTTT. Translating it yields CASSVDLNTEAFF.

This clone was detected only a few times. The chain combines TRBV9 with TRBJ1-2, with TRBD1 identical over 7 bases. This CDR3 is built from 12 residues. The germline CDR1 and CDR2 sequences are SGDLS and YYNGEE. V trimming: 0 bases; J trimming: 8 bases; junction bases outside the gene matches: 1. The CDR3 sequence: CASSVGQGGYTF. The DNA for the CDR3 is TGTGCCAGCAGCGTAGGACAGGGAGGCTACACCTTC.

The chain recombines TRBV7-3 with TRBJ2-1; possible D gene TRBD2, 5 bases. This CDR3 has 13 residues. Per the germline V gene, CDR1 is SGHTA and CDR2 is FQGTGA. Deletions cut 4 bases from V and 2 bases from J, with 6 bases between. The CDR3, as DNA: TGTGCCAGCAGCTCCGGGGCCTACAATGAGCAGTTCTTC. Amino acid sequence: CASSSGAYNEQFF. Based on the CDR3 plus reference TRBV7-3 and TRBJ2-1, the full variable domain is GAGVSQTPSNKVTEKGKYVELRCDPISGHTALYWYRQSLGQGPEFLIYFQGTGAADDSGLPNDRFFAVRPEGSVSTLKIQRTERGDSAVYLCASSSGAYNEQFFGPGTRLTVL.

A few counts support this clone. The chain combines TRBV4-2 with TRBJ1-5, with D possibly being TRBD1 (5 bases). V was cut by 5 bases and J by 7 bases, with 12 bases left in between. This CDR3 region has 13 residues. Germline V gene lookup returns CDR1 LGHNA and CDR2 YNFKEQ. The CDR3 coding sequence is TGTGCCAGCAGCTCATGGGGGGGACAGCCCCAGCATTTT. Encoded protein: CASSSWGGQPQHF.

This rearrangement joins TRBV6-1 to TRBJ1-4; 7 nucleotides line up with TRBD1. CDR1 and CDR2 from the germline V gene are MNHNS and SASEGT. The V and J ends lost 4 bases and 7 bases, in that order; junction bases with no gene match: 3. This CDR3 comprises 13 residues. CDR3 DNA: TGTGCCAGCAGTGTTAACAGGGGTGAAAAACTGTTTTTT. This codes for CASSVNRGEKLFF.

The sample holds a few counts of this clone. This CDR3 is CATNPPGQGFKKQYF. CDR3 coding DNA: TGTGCCACGAACCCCCCGGGACAGGGGTTTAAAAAGCAGTACTTC. This chain uses TRBV28 with TRBJ2-7; 10 bases align to TRBD1. Germline CDR1 reads MDHEN; CDR2 reads SYDVKM. J gave up 8 bases and V 10 bases, and 17 bases lay outside the gene matches. The CDR3 has 15 amino acids.

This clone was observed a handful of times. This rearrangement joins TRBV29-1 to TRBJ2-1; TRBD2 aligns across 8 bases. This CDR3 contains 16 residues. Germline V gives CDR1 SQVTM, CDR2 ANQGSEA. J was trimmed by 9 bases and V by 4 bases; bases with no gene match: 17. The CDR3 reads CSVANPGLVSPAEQFF. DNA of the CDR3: TGCAGCGTTGCCAACCCGGGACTAGTCTCCCCCGCTGAGCAGTTCTTC.

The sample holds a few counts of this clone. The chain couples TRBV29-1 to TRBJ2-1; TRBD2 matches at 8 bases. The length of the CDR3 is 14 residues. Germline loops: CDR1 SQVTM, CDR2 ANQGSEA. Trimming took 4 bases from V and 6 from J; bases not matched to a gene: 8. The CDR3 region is CSVAGGLAVNEQFF. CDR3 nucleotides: TGCAGCGTTGCGGGGGGGCTAGCGGTCAATGAGCAGTTCTTC.